The clone carrying this TCR beta chain was detected many times. The data derive from a study of response to subunit inactivated influenza vaccine. Trimming left V 0 bases short and J 8 bases short, with 4 bases between. This CDR3 spans 11 amino acids. TCRdb processed the RT-PCR reads anew with MiXCR; each CDR3 protein has one entry. The sample carries about 620,000 distinct CDR3 sequences, roughly 10% recorded once. This sample also belongs to another study, concerning T cells expressing NK-cell markers. That report adds: Synthesis of TCR beta cDNA relied on 5'RACE template switching carrying UMIs. According to the study, TCR beta repertoires originated from sorted CD3+CD56+NKG2C+, CD3+CD56+NKG2C- and CD3+CD56-NKG2C+ T cells. An anti-gamma-delta TCR antibody was added in several experiments. It restricted sorting to alpha-beta TCR-expressing T cells. Among CD8+ T cells from six donors, dominant NKG2C+ clonotypes accounted for roughly 1.0-8%. The leading position in the CD3+CD56-NKG2C+ fraction of four donors also went to these clonotypes.

The source of this sequence is a man between 50 and 59 years old who received an inactivated influenza vaccine. The specimen comprised PBMCs from blood, sampled on the day of vaccination. The chain recombines TRBV12-3 or TRBV12-4 with TRBJ1-2; D is unresolved. For the CDR3, the DNA is TGTGCCAGCAGTTTAGCCGGGGGCTACACCTTC. It yields the protein CASSLAGGYTF.